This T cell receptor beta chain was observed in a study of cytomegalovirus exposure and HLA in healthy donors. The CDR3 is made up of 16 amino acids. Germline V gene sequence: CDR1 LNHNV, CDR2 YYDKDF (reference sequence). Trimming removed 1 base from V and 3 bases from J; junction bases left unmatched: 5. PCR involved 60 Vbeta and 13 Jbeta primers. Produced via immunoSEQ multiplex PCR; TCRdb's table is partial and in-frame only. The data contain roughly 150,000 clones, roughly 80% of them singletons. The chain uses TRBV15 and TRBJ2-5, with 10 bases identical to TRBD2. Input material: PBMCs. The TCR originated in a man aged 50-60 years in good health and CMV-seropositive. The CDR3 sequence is CATSRGGSGGKETQYF. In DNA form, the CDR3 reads TGTGCCACCAGCAGAGGGGGTAGCGGGGGGAAAGAGACCCAGTACTTC.